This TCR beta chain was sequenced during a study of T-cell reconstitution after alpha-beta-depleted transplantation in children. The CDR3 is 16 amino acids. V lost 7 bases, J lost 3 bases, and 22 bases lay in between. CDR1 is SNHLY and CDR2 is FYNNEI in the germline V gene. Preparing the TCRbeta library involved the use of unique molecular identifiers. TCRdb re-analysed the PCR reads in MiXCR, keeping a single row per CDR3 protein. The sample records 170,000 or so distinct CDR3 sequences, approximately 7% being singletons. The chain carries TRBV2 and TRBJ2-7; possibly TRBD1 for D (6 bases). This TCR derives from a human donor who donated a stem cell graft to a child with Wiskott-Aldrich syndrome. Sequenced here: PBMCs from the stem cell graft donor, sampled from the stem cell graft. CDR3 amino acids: CASKPDRGLPFYEQYF. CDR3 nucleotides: TGTGCCAGCAAACCGGACAGAGGGCTACCATTCTACGAGCAGTACTTC.